Each of the 17 T cell receptor beta chains below was sequenced from the same sample in a study of blood T cell repertoires in COVID-19. Profiled with immunoSEQ multiplex PCR; TCRdb holds only in-frame clones, not every one. Among some 130,000 clones listed, 70% to 80% were seen once. Sequencing used peripheral blood. Every receptor here comes from a man in his sixties who had recovered from COVID-19.

The V call is TRBV15, the J call TRBJ2-7, with D unclear. V lost 0 bases and J 4 bases, leaving 7 bases between the germline ends. Germline V gene sequence: CDR1 LNHNV, CDR2 YYDKDF (reference sequence). The CDR3 contains 13 residues. The CDR3 region is CATSRDTRYEQYF. CDR3 sequence (DNA): TGTGCCACCAGCAGAGATACTCGGTACGAGCAGTACTTC.

The J gene is TRBJ2-5, the V gene TRBV6-1; D is perhaps TRBD2 (5 bases). CDR1 is MNHNS, CDR2 SASEGT, per germline. This CDR3 is 14 amino acids long. The V end was cut by 1 base, the J end by 4 bases, with 10 bases between. CDR3 in amino acids: CASSEDRGIETQYF. In DNA form, the CDR3 reads TGTGCCAGCAGTGAAGACCGGGGAATAGAGACCCAGTACTTC.

This clone was counted only a few times. The V and J genes are TRBV30 and TRBJ1-5; D not resolved. Germline V gives CDR1 GTSNPN, CDR2 SVGIG (reference sequence). V dropped 4 bases and J dropped 9 bases, with 13 bases sitting between them. This CDR3 comprises 12 residues. CDR3 in DNA: TGTGCCTGGAAGGCCCCCGAGGGGCCCCAGCATTTT. Residues: CAWKAPEGPQHF.

DNA for the CDR3: TGTGCCAGCAGTTTATCCCGGGGCTCTGGGGCCAACGTCCTGACTTTC. Residues: CASSLSRGSGANVLTF. The chain carries TRBV27 and TRBJ2-6; maybe TRBD2 (5 bases). The CDR3 spans 16 residues. Germline V gene data show CDR1 as MNHEY and CDR2 as SMNVEV (reference sequence). V dropped 0 bases and J dropped 0 bases, with 6 bases sitting between them.

CDR3 nucleotides: TGTGCCAGCACCCCGACAGGATCCTACAATGAGCAGTTCTTC. Encoded protein: CASTPTGSYNEQFF. V and J are TRBV28 and TRBJ2-1; weak D call: TRBD1 (6 bases). The CDR3 is 14 amino acids. The germline V gene has CDR1 MDHEN and CDR2 SYDVKM. Trimming stripped 7 bases from V and 1 base from J, with 11 bases between. Full variable domain (missing parts from reference TRBV28 and TRBJ2-1): DVKVTQSSRYLVKRTGEKVFLECVQDMDHENMFWYRQDPGLGLRLIYFSYDVKMKEKGDIPEGYSVSREKKERFSLILESASTNQTSMYLCASTPTGSYNEQFFGPGTRLTVL.

The V call is TRBV18, the J call TRBJ2-2; 8 nucleotides line up with TRBD1. The CDR3 sequence is 16 residues long. The junction had 2 bases not matched to a gene; V was cut back by 0 bases and J by 2 bases. Germline V gene data show CDR1 as KGHSH and CDR2 as LQKENI. For the CDR3, the DNA is TGTGCCAGCTCACCACCCCCAGGGGGCAACACCGGGGAGCTGTTTTTT. Amino acids: CASSPPPGGNTGELFF.

The chain joins TRBV6-2 or TRBV6-3 to TRBJ2-3, with 9 bases aligning to TRBD2. The CDR3 extends over 17 amino acids. Trimming cost V 2 bases and J 4 bases; bases outside gene matches: 10. Germline V lookup: CDR1 MNHEY, CDR2 SVGEGT. CDR3 DNA: TGTGCCAGCAGTTACGCCACGTCGCGGGGGGGTGCAGATACGCAGTATTTT. Translation gives CASSYATSRGGADTQYF.

This clone came up a few times. V and J are TRBV19 and TRBJ1-3; D might be TRBD1 (5 bases). The germline gives CDR1 LNHDA, CDR2 SQIVND (reference sequence). Trimming left V 3 bases short and J 3 bases short, with 15 bases between. This CDR3 has 16 amino acids. The CDR3, as DNA: TGTGCCAGTAGTATTCAGGAAGGGGCGAATGGAAACACCATATATTTT. Translating it yields CASSIQEGANGNTIYF.

The chain uses TRBV6-2 or TRBV6-3 and TRBJ2-1, with D hard to call. Germline V gene lookup returns CDR1 MNHEY and CDR2 SVGEGT. V was clipped by 1 base and J by 15 bases, with 16 bases between them. The CDR3 sequence is 13 residues long. CDR3 residues: CASSYWAGLRRFF. CDR3 DNA: TGTGCCAGCAGTTACTGGGCAGGCCTAAGGCGGTTCTTC.

This clone turned up a few times. The CDR3, as DNA: TGTGCCAGCAGCCAAGCTGGGGGGGGAAGCACAGATACGCAGTATTTT. Amino acids: CASSQAGGGSTDTQYF. The chain couples TRBV3-1 (or the pseudogene TRBV3-2) to TRBJ2-3; 7 bases align to TRBD2. Germline CDR1 reads LGHDT; CDR2 reads YNNKEL (reference sequence). After removal of 1 base from V and 0 bases from J, the junction contained 4 bases not matched to a gene. The length of the CDR3 is 16 residues.

The chain is built from TRBV4-1 and TRBJ2-7; D might be TRBD2 (6 bases). This CDR3 comprises 15 residues. V was clipped by 0 bases and J by 3 bases, with 12 bases between them. Per germline, CDR1 MGHRA and CDR2 YSYEKL. The CDR3 DNA is TGCGCCAGCAGCCAAGATGCGACGGGGGACTACGAGCAGTACTTC. Translation gives CASSQDATGDYEQYF.

The rearrangement joins TRBV2 to TRBJ2-5, with TRBD2 identical over 10 bases. The CDR3 covers 15 residues. CDR1 SNHLY and CDR2 FYNNEI come from the germline V gene. Trimming removed 6 bases from V and 3 bases from J; junction bases left unmatched: 7. CDR3 amino acids: CASSPASGGKETQYF. CDR3 sequence (DNA): TGTGCCAGCAGCCCCGCTAGCGGGGGTAAAGAGACCCAGTACTTC. Looking up the rest from reference TRBV2 and TRBJ2-5 gives the full variable domain: EPEVTQTPSHQVTQMGQEVILRCVPISNHLYFYWYRQILGQKVEFLVSFYNNEISEKSEIFDDQFSVERPDGSNFTLKIRSTKLEDSAMYFCASSPASGGKETQYFGPGTRLLVL.

This chain links TRBV18 with TRBJ2-3, with D perhaps TRBD2 (5 bases). This CDR3 has 16 amino acids. V shed 0 bases and J shed 6 bases, with 16 bases lying between them. From germline, CDR1 is KGHSH and CDR2 LQKENI. The CDR3 region is CASSPPGVGLLDTQYF. The CDR3 nucleotides are TGTGCCAGCTCACCACCGGGAGTAGGACTCTTGGATACGCAGTATTTT.

The V and J genes are TRBV3-1 (or the pseudogene TRBV3-2) and TRBJ1-1, with D possibly matching TRBD1 (5 bases). The germline V gene encodes CDR1 LGHDT and CDR2 YNNKEL (reference sequence). The CDR3 totals 14 residues. V lost 4 bases and J lost 1, with 10 bases in between. Written as DNA, the CDR3 is TGTGCCAGCAGCCCCCAAACAGGGAACACTGAAGCTTTCTTT. Protein: CASSPQTGNTEAFF.

This sequence joins TRBV19 and TRBJ2-2; maybe TRBD2 (5 bases). The germline V and J ends were trimmed by 5 bases and 6 bases, with 16 bases remaining between them. Germline-derived CDR1 and CDR2 are LNHDA and SQIVND (reference sequence). The CDR3 has 15 amino acids. Here the CDR3 reads CASSPQDLPPGELFF. The CDR3 DNA is TGTGCCAGTAGTCCCCAGGACTTGCCACCCGGGGAGCTGTTTTTT.

V is TRBV30 and J is TRBJ2-7; possible D gene TRBD2, 5 bases. Germline assignment: CDR1 GTSNPN and CDR2 SVGIG (reference sequence). The V and J ends lost 2 bases and 5 bases respectively, with 19 bases between them. CDR3 length: 15 amino acids. The CDR3, as DNA: TGTGCCTGGAGTCCTAACGCCGGGTTCGGGGACGAGCAGTACTTC. Its translation: CAWSPNAGFGDEQYF.

The rearrangement joins TRBV3-1 (or the pseudogene TRBV3-2) to TRBJ1-2; D ambiguous. From germline, CDR1 is LGHDT and CDR2 YNNKEL (reference sequence). The V end lost 0 bases, the J end lost 8 bases, and 13 bases lay between the germline ends. CDR3 length equals 14 residues. The CDR3 protein is CASSQDLRLAGYTF. CDR3 DNA: TGTGCCAGCAGCCAAGATTTGAGGCTTGCAGGCTACACCTTC.